What follows are 4 T cell receptor beta chains derived from one specimen sequenced in a study of blood T cell repertoires in COVID-19. Sequencing was performed with immunoSEQ multiplex PCR; in TCRdb, only in-frame clones are kept and a portion is missing. This sample has about 170,000 clones, with 83% found just once. Input material: peripheral blood. Receptors originate from a woman older than 75 with acute or convalescent COVID-19.

The count of this clone is one. This chain links TRBV18 with TRBJ1-4, with D possibly being TRBD1 (6 bases). The CDR3 length is 15 residues. Trimming removed 3 bases from V and 8 bases from J, with 16 bases in between. Germline loops: CDR1 KGHSH, CDR2 LQKENI. The CDR3: CASSPLWGLNEKLFF. The CDR3 DNA reads TGTGCCAGCTCACCGCTCTGGGGGCTGAACGAAAAACTGTTTTTT.

V and J are TRBV7-9 and TRBJ2-3; 16 nucleotides agree with TRBD2. V gave up 5 bases and J gave up 14 bases; unmatched junction bases: 7. There are 14 residues in the CDR3. CDR1 and CDR2 (germline): SEHNR, FQNEAQ (reference sequence). The CDR3 DNA follows: TGTGCCAGCAGCCCGGGACTAGCGGGGGGGAGAGGGTATTTT. It yields the protein CASSPGLAGGRGYF. Supplemented by reference TRBV7-9 and TRBJ2-3, the full variable domain reads DTGVSQNPRHKITKRGQNVTFRCDPISEHNRLYWYRQTLGQGPEFLTYFQNEAQLEKSRLLSDRFSAERPKGSFSTLEIQRTEQGDSAMYLCASSPGLAGGRGYFGPGTRLTVL.

The rearrangement uses TRBV3-1 (or the pseudogene TRBV3-2) and TRBJ1-2; D possibly corresponds to TRBD1 (5 bases). CDR3 size: 15 residues. V dropped 1 base and J dropped 8 bases, with 17 bases sitting between them. Per germline, CDR1 LGHDT and CDR2 YNNKEL (reference sequence). The CDR3: CASSQGGTEIRGYTF. The CDR3 DNA reads TGTGCCAGCAGCCAAGGCGGGACCGAGATAAGGGGCTACACCTTC.

This clone was observed at least ten times. This sequence joins TRBV10-1 and TRBJ2-5; D gene unclear. CDR3 size: 15 residues. Germline V CDR1 and CDR2: WNHNN, SYGVQD (reference sequence). V lost 5 bases and J 2 bases, leaving 15 bases between the germline ends. The CDR3 DNA follows: TGCGCCAGCAGTCGACACCTAAAGAGACAAGAGACCCAGTACTTC. Protein product: CASSRHLKRQETQYF.